This TCR beta chain appears in the sequencing data of a study of blood T cell repertoires in COVID-19. Study-level background: The analysed material was cDNA or gDNA that came from T cells, B-cell-depleted T cells, or PBMCs.

In the original workflow: Reference gene primer amplification gave estimated nucleated cell counts. TCRdb keeps only in-frame clones here, not all; method: immunoSEQ multiplex PCR. V, J and clone size derive from that table, while D and trimming were established from the DNA sequence. The table shows 130,000 to 150,000 clones, with 70% to 80% occurring only once. Trimming stripped 8 bases from V and 1 base from J, with 15 bases between. In germline, CDR1 is LGHDT, CDR2 YNNKEL (reference sequence). The CDR3 sequence is 14 residues long. V gene TRBV3-1 (or the pseudogene TRBV3-2) combines with J gene TRBJ2-7, with D possibly TRBD2 on 5 matching bases. This TCR was sampled from a woman in her 70s with COVID-19, enrolled during active disease. The sequencing sample was made of peripheral blood. CDR3 amino acids: CASGGFGGSYEQYF. CDR3 bases: TGTGCCAGCGGCGGGTTCGGCGGGTCCTACGAGCAGTACTTC.